This TCR beta chain stems from a study of T cell changes during pregnancy in multiple sclerosis. This table comes from immunoSEQ multiplex PCR, and its TCRdb copy is limited to in-frame clones, with some not included. The table records 40,000 to 55,000 clones, 80% to 95% of them present only once. This CDR3 has 17 residues. Germline V gene data show CDR1 as SGHAT and CDR2 as FQDESV (reference sequence). Trimming stripped 6 bases from V and 0 bases from J, with 18 bases between. The clonotype comes from a female donor with multiple sclerosis, enrolled in a pregnancy study. The chain joins TRBV11-1 to TRBJ2-1; maybe TRBD1 (5 bases). The sample here was CD4+ T cells from peripheral blood mononuclear cells, taken before pregnancy. The CDR3 is CASSYARVLSSYNEQFF. The CDR3 DNA sequence: TGTGCCAGCAGTTATGCCAGGGTGCTAAGCTCCTACAATGAGCAGTTCTTC. The whole variable domain, filled in from reference TRBV11-1 and TRBJ2-1, reads EAEVAQSPRYKITEKSQAVAFWCDPISGHATLYWYRQILGQGPELLVQFQDESVVDDSQLPKDRFSAERLKGVDSTLKIQPAELGDSAMYLCASSYARVLSSYNEQFFGPGTRLTVL.